This TCR beta chain is drawn from a study of blood T cell repertoires in COVID-19. Study-wide context: COVID-19 samples from acute and convalescent phases originated in the United States, Italy and Spain. Sources were T cells, B-cell-depleted T cells, or PBMCs; the material itself was cDNA or gDNA.

V was cut by 5 bases and J by 5 bases, with 12 bases left in between. Germline-derived CDR1 and CDR2 are MNHEY and SMNVEV (reference sequence). This CDR3 comprises 13 residues. TCRdb's table, derived via immunoSEQ multiplex PCR, lists solely in-frame clones and lacks some. The data show 250,000 or so clones, around 87% seen once. Points on this clone: Other nucleotide sequences from this sample produce the same CDR3.

The origin of this receptor is a woman in her 70s with active or convalescent COVID-19. The rearrangement joins TRBV27 to TRBJ1-2; weak D call: TRBD1 (5 bases). The sequenced material came from peripheral blood. DNA of the CDR3: TGTGCCAGCAGTCCACTCGGGGGTTATGGCTACACCTTC. Its protein product is CASSPLGGYGYTF.